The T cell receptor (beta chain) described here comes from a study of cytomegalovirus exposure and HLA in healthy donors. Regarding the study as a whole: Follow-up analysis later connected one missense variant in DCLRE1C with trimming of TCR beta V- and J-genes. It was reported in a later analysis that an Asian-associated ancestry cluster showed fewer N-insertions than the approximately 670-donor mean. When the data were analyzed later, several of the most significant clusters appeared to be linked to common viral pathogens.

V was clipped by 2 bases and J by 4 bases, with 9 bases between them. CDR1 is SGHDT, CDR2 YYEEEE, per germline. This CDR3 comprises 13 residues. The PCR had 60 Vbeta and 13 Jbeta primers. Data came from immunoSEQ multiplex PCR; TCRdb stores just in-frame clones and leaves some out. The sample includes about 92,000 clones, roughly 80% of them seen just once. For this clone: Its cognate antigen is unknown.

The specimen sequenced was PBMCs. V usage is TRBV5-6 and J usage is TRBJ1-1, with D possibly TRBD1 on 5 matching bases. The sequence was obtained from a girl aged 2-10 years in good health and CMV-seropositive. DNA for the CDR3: TGTGCCAGCAGCTTTGGGGGAGGCACTGAAGCTTTCTTT. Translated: CASSFGGGTEAFF.